The subject of this entry is one TCR beta chain. This specimen comes from a study of blood T cell repertoires in COVID-19. Study-wide background: The origin of the acute and convalescent COVID-19 samples was the United States, Italy and Spain. The cDNA or gDNA used as material had been derived from T cells, B-cell-depleted T cells, or PBMCs.

In the source study's methods: Scientists estimated how many nucleated cells there were by amplifying reference gene primers. Profiled with immunoSEQ multiplex PCR; TCRdb holds only in-frame clones, not every one. For V, J and clone size, that table is used; D and trimming come from the DNA. The sample holds around 93,000 clones; roughly 71% are singletons and the top ten take around a tenth. Germline V gives CDR1 SGDLS, CDR2 YYNGEE. The ends were cut back, 0 bases at V and 4 bases at J, with 10 bases in the middle. The CDR3 totals 14 residues. This chain joins TRBV9 and TRBJ1-1; D remains unclear. The clonotype was recovered from a woman of 80 years or more with acute or convalescent COVID-19. The sequencing sample was made of peripheral blood. The CDR3: CASSVVGAGTEAFF. The CDR3 nucleotides read TGTGCCAGCAGCGTAGTGGGAGCGGGCACTGAAGCTTTCTTT. Drawing the rest from reference TRBV9 and TRBJ1-1, the complete variable domain is DSGVTQTPKHLITATGQRVTLRCSPRSGDLSVYWYQQSLDQGLQFLIQYYNGEERAKGNILERFSAQQFPDLHSELNLSSLELGDSALYFCASSVVGAGTEAFFGQGTRLTVV.